The rows below give T cell receptor beta chains drawn from one sample of a study of molecular identifiers for immune sequencing clone quantification. TCRdb itself ran the PCR reads through MiXCR, one entry per CDR3 protein. The sample includes roughly 320,000 distinct CDR3 sequences, 24% of them seen just once. Sequences were obtained from naive CD8+ T cells from blood, with Jurkat cell RNA spiked in. These receptor sequences come from a human donor in good health. Some libraries in this study had Jurkat cell RNA spiked in. Each CDR3 is given with its conserved first and last residue. A D gene is named only where the DNA matches it firmly. Part of the rows lack a size; the others show once, few, many or a class for expanded clones.

D: .
size: .
V: TRBV20-1
J: TRBJ2-7
DNA: TGCAGTGCTAGAGGGGTCAGGGAGGCCTACTACGAGCAGTACTTC
CDR3: CSARGVREAYYEQYF

D: .
size: many
V: TRBV5-1
J: TRBJ1-2
DNA: TGCGCCAGCAGCTTGGACATTATTAACTATGGCTACACCTTC
CDR3: CASSLDIINYGYTF

D: TRBD1
size: many
V: TRBV2
J: TRBJ1-2
DNA: TGTGCCAGCAACCCGGACAGGGGGGATGGCTACACCTTC
CDR3: CASNPDRGDGYTF

D: .
size: few
V: TRBV7-9
J: TRBJ1-3
DNA: TGTGCCAGCAGCTTAGGATCAAAAAGGAACAGACACTCTGGAAACACCATATATTTT
CDR3: CASSLGSKRNRHSGNTIYF

D: TRBD2
size: many
V: TRBV5-4
J: TRBJ2-3
DNA: TGTGCCAGCAGCCACTCCGGGACTAGCTGGAGTTGGTATACGCAGTATTTT
CDR3: CASSHSGTSWSWYTQYF

D: TRBD1
size: many
V: TRBV5-6
J: TRBJ2-3
DNA: TGTGCCAGCAGCTTAGACAGGGGCGCAGATACGCAGTATTTT
CDR3: CASSLDRGADTQYF

D: .
size: .
V: TRBV27
J: TRBJ1-3
DNA: TGTGCCAGCAGTCCTATCCCCCCCGTTGATGGAAACACCATATATTTT
CDR3: CASSPIPPVDGNTIYF

D: .
size: .
V: TRBV6-5
J: TRBJ1-5
DNA: TGTGCCAGCAGTTCCCGGGGGCACCAGCCCCAGCATTTT
CDR3: CASSSRGHQPQHF

D: .
size: .
V: TRBV14
J: TRBJ2-1
DNA: TGTGCCAGCAGCCAAGGAGGATATATCTCCTACAATGAGCAGTTCTTC
CDR3: CASSQGGYISYNEQFF

D: .
size: .
V: TRBV27
J: TRBJ2-4
DNA: TGTGCCAGCAGCCCCTCCCGCGCCGAAAACATTCAGTACTTC
CDR3: CASSPSRAENIQYF

D: .
size: few
V: TRBV7-9
J: TRBJ2-2
DNA: TGTGCCAGCAGCCCCCCCGGACGGGGAAACACCGGGGAGCTGTTTTTT
CDR3: CASSPPGRGNTGELFF

D: .
size: .
V: TRBV4-1
J: TRBJ2-7
DNA: TGCGCCAGCCGCCAGAGCCCGGGGGCAAGCTCCTACGAGCAGTACTTC
CDR3: CASRQSPGASSYEQYF

D: .
size: .
V: TRBV27
J: TRBJ2-4
DNA: TGTGCCAGCACCGAGAGGGGGGGGGCGGCCAAAAACATTCAGTACTTC
CDR3: CASTERGGAAKNIQYF

D: TRBD1
size: few
V: TRBV3-1
J: TRBJ2-4
DNA: TGTGCCAGCAGCCCCACGGTCAGACAGGGGCTAGCCAAAAACATTCAGTACTTC
CDR3: CASSPTVRQGLAKNIQYF

D: .
size: few
V: TRBV14
J: TRBJ1-1
DNA: TGTGCCAGCAGCCAACTCAGGGGCACTGAAGCTTTCTTT
CDR3: CASSQLRGTEAFF

D: .
size: .
V: TRBV10-3
J: TRBJ2-1
DNA: TGTGCCATCAGTGAGCTCTATTCGGGACCGCAACTTGGTGAGCAGTTCTTC
CDR3: CAISELYSGPQLGEQFF

D: .
size: few
V: TRBV27
J: TRBJ2-3
DNA: TGTGCCAGCAGTTTATTAGGCGTCCTTAGCACAGATACGCAGTATTTT
CDR3: CASSLLGVLSTDTQYF

D: .
size: few
V: TRBV20-1
J: TRBJ2-7
DNA: TGCAGTGCTAGGTTAGGGGGATTCGACGAGCAGTACTTC
CDR3: CSARLGGFDEQYF

D: TRBD1
size: .
V: TRBV4-3
J: TRBJ1-2
DNA: TGCGCCAGCAGCCAACATCCAGACAGGGGCGGCTACTATGGCTACACCTTC
CDR3: CASSQHPDRGGYYGYTF

D: TRBD1
size: .
V: TRBV6-5
J: TRBJ2-5
DNA: TGTGCCAGCAGTTACAGGATAGGGGACAGGGGAAGGCCCGTGGGCCAGTACTTC
CDR3: CASSYRIGDRGRPVGQYF

D: .
size: .
V: TRBV30
J: TRBJ2-7
DNA: TGTGCCTGGAGTGTAGTAGGGATGTCCTACGAGCAGTACTTC
CDR3: CAWSVVGMSYEQYF

D: TRBD1
size: .
V: TRBV29-1
J: TRBJ2-7
DNA: TGCAGCGTTGTCCCGACAGGGAGAACTTACGAGCAGTACTTC
CDR3: CSVVPTGRTYEQYF

D: .
size: .
V: TRBV5-6
J: TRBJ2-3
DNA: TGTGCCAGCAGCACCGACAGTAACACAGATACGCAGTATTTT
CDR3: CASSTDSNTDTQYF

D: .
size: few
V: TRBV7-9
J: TRBJ1-1
DNA: TGTGCCAGCTTGGGCCAGGGGATTTTAGGGGTCTTT
CDR3: CASLGQGILGVF

D: .
size: few
V: TRBV9
J: TRBJ2-3
DNA: TGTGCCAGCAGCCGGCCTGGCGAGCGGAGGAGCACAGATACGCAGTATTTT
CDR3: CASSRPGERRSTDTQYF

D: TRBD2
size: many
V: TRBV29-1
J: TRBJ2-3
DNA: TGCAGCGTTGTAGGAGCGGGGAAATCCACAGATACGCAGTATTTT
CDR3: CSVVGAGKSTDTQYF

D: .
size: .
V: TRBV7-9
J: TRBJ2-7
DNA: TGTGCCAGCAGCTTAGGGTTCCTGGGTTACGAGCAGTACTTC
CDR3: CASSLGFLGYEQYF

D: .
size: .
V: TRBV7-3
J: TRBJ2-7
DNA: TGTGCCAGCAGCATCATAACGGGGCACGAGCAGTACTTC
CDR3: CASSIITGHEQYF

D: TRBD1
size: many
V: TRBV4-3
J: TRBJ2-7
DNA: TGCGCCAGCAGCCAAGACCGAACAGGGGCATCCTACGAGCAGTACTTC
CDR3: CASSQDRTGASYEQYF

D: .
size: .
V: TRBV6-2/TRBV6-3
J: TRBJ2-3
DNA: TGTGCCAGCAGTCACAGCAGTGATACGCAGTATTTT
CDR3: CASSHSSDTQYF